Given below is one TCR beta chain in context. Its target is unknown. Treatment was busulfan-fludarabine conditioning, a marrow graft, and cyclophosphamide on days +3 and +4. TCRdb's copy holds only in-frame clones and misses some; the assay was immunoSEQ multiplex PCR. The profile covers about 11,000 clones, with about 89% appearing a single time and about 28% taken by the ten largest. This sample is drawn from a study of T cells after posttransplantation cyclophosphamide. General study points: Recipient CMV seropositivity and CMV reactivation strongly tracked TRB clonality. TRB overlap between skin or GI tissue T cells and blood was limited.

There are 13 residues in the CDR3. V lost 5 bases and J lost 4, with 12 bases in between. The V gene's germline CDR1 is SNHLY and CDR2 FYNNEI. V gene TRBV2 combines with J gene TRBJ2-7; D possibly corresponds to TRBD2 (6 bases). The sequenced sample was CD4+ T cells sorted from PBMCs, obtained after allogeneic stem cell transplant with posttransplant cyclophosphamide. The receptor comes from a male patient in his thirties who received an allogeneic stem cell transplant from a related donor, was CMV-positive, and had acute GVHD only. Some T cells may arise from the graft donor. The CDR3 nucleotides are TGTGCCAGCAGTAGGGACTTTTATTACGAGCAGTACTTC. Translation gives CASSRDFYYEQYF.